The 8 T cell receptor beta chains below all came from one sample that was sequenced in a study of blood T cell repertoires in COVID-19. TCRdb's table, derived via immunoSEQ multiplex PCR, lists solely in-frame clones and lacks some. The sample lists about 120,000 clones, 78% seen once, with about 2.3% in the top ten. Sequencing was performed on peripheral blood. The receptors stem from a man in his 70s with acute or convalescent COVID-19.

The rearrangement uses TRBV6-2 or TRBV6-3 and TRBJ2-7; a possible D gene is TRBD2 (6 bases). Germline-derived CDR1 and CDR2 are MNHEY and SVGEGT. CDR3 length: 15 amino acids. Trimming removed 1 base from V and 2 bases from J, with 12 bases in between. The CDR3 sequence: CASSYYLAQAYEQYF. In DNA, the CDR3 is TGTGCCAGCAGTTACTACCTAGCGCAGGCCTACGAGCAGTACTTC.

V is TRBV19 and J is TRBJ2-1; TRBD2 matches 10 bases. CDR1 LNHDA and CDR2 SQIVND come from the germline V gene (reference sequence). Trimming took 10 bases from V and 10 from J; bases not matched to a gene: 13. The CDR3 is 14 residues long. CDR3 in DNA: TGTGCCACCAACACAGCGGGGGGGCCCGCGGAGCAGTTCTTC. Encoded protein: CATNTAGGPAEQFF. The full variable domain, rest sourced from reference TRBV19 and TRBJ2-1, is DGGITQSPKYLFRKEGQNVTLSCEQNLNHDAMYWYRQDPGQGLRLIYYSQIVNDFQKGDIAEGYSVSREKKESFPLTVTSAQKNPTAFYLCATNTAGGPAEQFFGPGTRLTVL.

The chain employs TRBV5-1 and TRBJ1-6; unclear D gene. The CDR3 runs 15 residues. Trimming cost V 0 bases and J 9 bases, with 13 bases left between them. Germline V gene lookup returns CDR1 SGHRS and CDR2 YFSETQ. This CDR3 reads CASSLGTDSGSPLHF. DNA of the CDR3: TGCGCCAGCAGCTTGGGGACGGACTCGGGTTCACCCCTCCACTTT. Variable domain in full (rest from reference TRBV5-1 and TRBJ1-6): KAGVTQTPRYLIKTRGQQVTLSCSPISGHRSVSWYQQTPGQGLQFLFEYFSETQRNKGNFPGRFSGRQFSNSRSEMNVSTLELGDSALYLCASSLGTDSGSPLHFGNGTRLTVT.

CDR3 sequence (DNA): TGTGCCAGCTCACCAATCGACAGGGACGGTGAAGCTTTCTTT. This encodes CASSPIDRDGEAFF. The chain employs TRBV18 and TRBJ1-1, with 7 bases fitting TRBD1. Trimming removed 2 bases from V and 7 bases from J; junction bases left unmatched: 7. The CDR3 spans 14 residues. Germline CDR1 KGHSH, CDR2 LQKENI.

The V call is TRBV5-4, the J call TRBJ2-2; 11 nucleotides align to TRBD1. The CDR3 has 16 amino acids. Per germline, CDR1 SGHNT and CDR2 YYREEE (reference sequence). The J segment lost 3 bases and the V segment lost 3 bases, leaving 4 bases of the junction unmatched. CDR3 amino acids: CASSSGTGGDTGELFF. CDR3 nucleotides: TGTGCCAGCAGCTCCGGGACAGGGGGTGACACCGGGGAGCTGTTTTTT. Using reference TRBV5-4 and TRBJ2-2 for the parts outside the CDR3, the full variable domain is ETGVTQSPTHLIKTRGQQVTLRCSSQSGHNTVSWYQQALGQGPQFIFQYYREEENGRGNFPPRFSGLQFPNYSSELNVNALELDDSALYLCASSSGTGGDTGELFFGEGSRLTVL.

The chain combines TRBV30 with TRBJ1-2; D is uncertain. Germline V lookup: CDR1 GTSNPN, CDR2 SVGIG (reference sequence). V was cut by 0 bases and J by 5 bases, with 16 bases left in between. The CDR3 spans 15 residues. The chain's CDR3 is CAWSVQRLSPYGYTF. As DNA, the CDR3 is TGTGCCTGGAGTGTACAGCGGCTAAGTCCATATGGCTACACCTTC.

The V and J genes are TRBV5-1 and TRBJ2-1; 7 bases are shared with TRBD2. The V gene end was trimmed by 1 base and the J gene end by 6 bases; junction bases not matched to a gene: 7. The germline V gene encodes CDR1 SGHRS and CDR2 YFSETQ. The CDR3 runs 15 residues. The CDR3 reads CASSLSPGGINEQFF. CDR3 coding DNA: TGCGCCAGCAGCTTGTCTCCGGGGGGAATCAATGAGCAGTTCTTC.

The chain recombines TRBV2 with TRBJ2-5; 11 bases agree with TRBD2. This CDR3 contains 15 residues. V lost 4 bases, J lost 4 bases, and 5 bases stayed unmatched. Germline CDR1 SNHLY, CDR2 FYNNEI. CDR3 residues: CASSGASGGSETQYF. For the CDR3, the DNA is TGTGCCAGCAGTGGGGCTAGCGGGGGGTCAGAGACCCAGTACTTC.